The T cell receptor beta chain described here comes from a study of patients and donors after allogeneic stem cell transplantation. The CDR3 contains 11 residues. The V and J ends lost 6 bases and 2 bases respectively, with 6 bases between them. Germline CDR1 reads SQVTM; CDR2 reads ANQGSEA. TCRdb independently ran MiXCR on the RT-PCR reads; one entry per CDR3 protein. Here the sample spans some 60,000 distinct CDR3 sequences, 10% to 15% being singletons. This clonotype was picked up a small number of times. J is TRBJ2-3 and V is TRBV29-1, with D uncertain. The sample was blood, either unsorted or a sorted T cell fraction (not recorded which). This clonotype was sampled from a human donor who was either an allogeneic HSCT recipient or a stem cell or donor lymphocyte infusion donor (not recorded which). It is not recorded whose cells these are; they may come from a transplant donor. Here the CDR3 DNA reads TGCAGCGTGGCCTACACAGATACGCAGTATTTT. The encoded protein is CSVAYTDTQYF.